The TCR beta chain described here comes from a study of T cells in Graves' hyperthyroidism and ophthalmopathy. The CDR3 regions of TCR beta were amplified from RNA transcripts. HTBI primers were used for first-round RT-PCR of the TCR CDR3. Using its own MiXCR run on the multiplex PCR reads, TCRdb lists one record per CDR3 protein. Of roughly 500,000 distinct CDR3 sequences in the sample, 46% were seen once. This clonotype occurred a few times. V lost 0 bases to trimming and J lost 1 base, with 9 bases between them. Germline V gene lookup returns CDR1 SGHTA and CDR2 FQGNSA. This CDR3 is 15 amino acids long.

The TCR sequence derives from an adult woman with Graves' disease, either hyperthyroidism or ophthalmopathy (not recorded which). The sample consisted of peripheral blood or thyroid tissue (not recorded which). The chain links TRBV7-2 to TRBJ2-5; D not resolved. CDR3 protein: CASSLAPAGQETQYF. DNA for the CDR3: TGTGCCAGCAGCTTAGCCCCGGCAGGCCAAGAGACCCAGTACTTC. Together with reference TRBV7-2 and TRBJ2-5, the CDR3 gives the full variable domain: GAGVSQSPSNKVTEKGKDVELRCDPISGHTALYWYRQSLGQGLEFLIYFQGNSAPDKSGLPSDRFSAERTGGSVSTLTIQRTQQEDSAVYLCASSLAPAGQETQYFGPGTRLLVL.